Given below is one T cell receptor (beta chain) in context. Its antigen is not known. These data belong to a study of Ad26.COV2.S vaccination and SARS-CoV-2 variants. Study in general: Ad26.COV2.S shots went into the muscle once or twice, 56 days apart.

Per germline, CDR1 SEHNR and CDR2 FQNEAQ (reference sequence). The CDR3 is 15 amino acids. Trimming took off 1 base at V and 3 bases at J, with 10 bases between the two ends. Study results and limitations: Using TCR breadth and depth analyses may have led to underestimated total T cell responses.

Using immunoSEQ multiplex PCR, the repertoire was profiled, and TCRdb retains in-frame clones only, with some absent. The sample shows 410,000 or so clones, around 92% of them seen only once. Treatment here: roughly 18 received Ad26.COV2.S at low or high dose, single or two shots; roughly five received placebo; per-sample allocation not given. On day 63 after the first injection, vaccine and placebo recipients gave samples. The origin of this receptor is a person between 18 and 65 years old who received the Ad26.COV2.S COVID-19 vaccine or a placebo. The starting material was peripheral blood, obtained in a trial of Ad26.COV2.S vaccine versus placebo. The rearrangement uses TRBV7-9 and TRBJ2-4; tentatively, D is TRBD1 (6 bases). CDR3 loop: CASSLVPDSKNIQYF. Written as DNA, the CDR3 is TGTGCCAGCAGCTTAGTCCCGGACAGCAAAAACATTCAGTACTTC. Using reference TRBV7-9 and TRBJ2-4 for the parts outside the CDR3, the full variable domain is DTGVSQNPRHKITKRGQNVTFRCDPISEHNRLYWYRQTLGQGPEFLTYFQNEAQLEKSRLLSDRFSAERPKGSFSTLEIQRTEQGDSAMYLCASSLVPDSKNIQYFGAGTRLSVL.